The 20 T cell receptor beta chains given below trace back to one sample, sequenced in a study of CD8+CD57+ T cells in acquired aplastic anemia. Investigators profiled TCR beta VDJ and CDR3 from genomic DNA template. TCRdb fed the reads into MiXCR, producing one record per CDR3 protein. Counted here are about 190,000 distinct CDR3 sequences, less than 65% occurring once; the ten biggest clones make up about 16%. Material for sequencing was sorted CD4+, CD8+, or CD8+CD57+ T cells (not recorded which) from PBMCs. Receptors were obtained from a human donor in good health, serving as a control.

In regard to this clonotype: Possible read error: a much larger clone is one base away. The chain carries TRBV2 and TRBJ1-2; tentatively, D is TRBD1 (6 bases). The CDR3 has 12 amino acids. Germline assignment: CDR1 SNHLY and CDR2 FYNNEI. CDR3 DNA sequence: TGTGTCAGCAGTTTAGAGGGGGATGGCTACACCTTC. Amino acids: CVSSLEGDGYTF.

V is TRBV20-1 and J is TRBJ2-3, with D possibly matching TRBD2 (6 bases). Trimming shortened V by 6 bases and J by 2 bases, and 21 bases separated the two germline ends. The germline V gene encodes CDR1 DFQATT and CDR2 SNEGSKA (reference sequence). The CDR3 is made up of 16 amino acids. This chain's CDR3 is CSALPTAGRYTDTQYF. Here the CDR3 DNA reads TGCAGTGCCCTACCGACTGCGGGGAGATACACAGATACGCAGTATTTT.

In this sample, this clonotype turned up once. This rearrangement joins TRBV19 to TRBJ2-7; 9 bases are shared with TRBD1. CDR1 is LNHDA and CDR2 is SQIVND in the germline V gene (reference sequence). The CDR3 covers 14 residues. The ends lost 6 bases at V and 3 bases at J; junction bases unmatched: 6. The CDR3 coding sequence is TGTGCCAGTAGACCGACAGGGGGAGACTACGAGCAGTACTTC. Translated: CASRPTGGDYEQYF. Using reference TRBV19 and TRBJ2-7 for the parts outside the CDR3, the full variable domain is DGGITQSPKYLFRKEGQNVTLSCEQNLNHDAMYWYRQDPGQGLRLIYYSQIVNDFQKGDIAEGYSVSREKKESFPLTVTSAQKNPTAFYLCASRPTGGDYEQYFGPGTRLTVT.

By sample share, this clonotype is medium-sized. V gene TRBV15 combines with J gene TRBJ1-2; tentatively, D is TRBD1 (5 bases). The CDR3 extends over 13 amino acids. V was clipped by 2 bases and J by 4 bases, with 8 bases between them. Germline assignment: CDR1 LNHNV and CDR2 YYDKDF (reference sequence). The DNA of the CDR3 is TGTGCCACCAGCAGACGGGGACGCTATGGCTACACCTTC. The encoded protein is CATSRRGRYGYTF.

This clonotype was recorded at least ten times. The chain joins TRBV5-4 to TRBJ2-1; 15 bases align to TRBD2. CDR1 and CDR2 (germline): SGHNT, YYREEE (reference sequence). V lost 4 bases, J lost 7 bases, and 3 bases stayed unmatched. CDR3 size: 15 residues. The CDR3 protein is CASSDGTSGGNEQFF. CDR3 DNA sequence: TGTGCCAGCAGCGATGGGACTAGCGGGGGGAATGAGCAGTTCTTC.

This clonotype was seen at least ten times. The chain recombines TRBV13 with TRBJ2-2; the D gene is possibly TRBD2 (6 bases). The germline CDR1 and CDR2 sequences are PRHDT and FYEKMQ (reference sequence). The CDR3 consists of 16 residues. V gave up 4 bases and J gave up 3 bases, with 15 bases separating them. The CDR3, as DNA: TGTGCCAGCAGCTACTCGACCGGAGGGCACACCGGGGAGCTGTTTTTT. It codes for CASSYSTGGHTGELFF.

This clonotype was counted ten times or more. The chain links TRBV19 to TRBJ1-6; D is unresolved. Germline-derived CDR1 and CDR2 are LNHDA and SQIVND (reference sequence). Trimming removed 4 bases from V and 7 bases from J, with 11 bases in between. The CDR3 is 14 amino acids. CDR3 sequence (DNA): TGTGCCAGTAGTAGCCAGGCGTTCAATTCACCCCTCCACTTT. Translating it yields CASSSQAFNSPLHF.

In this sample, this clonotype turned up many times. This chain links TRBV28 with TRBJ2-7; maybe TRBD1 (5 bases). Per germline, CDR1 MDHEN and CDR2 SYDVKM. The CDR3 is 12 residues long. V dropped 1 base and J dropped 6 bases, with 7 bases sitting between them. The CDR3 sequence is CASSLSGLEQYF. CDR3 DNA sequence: TGTGCCAGCAGTTTATCAGGGCTCGAGCAGTACTTC.

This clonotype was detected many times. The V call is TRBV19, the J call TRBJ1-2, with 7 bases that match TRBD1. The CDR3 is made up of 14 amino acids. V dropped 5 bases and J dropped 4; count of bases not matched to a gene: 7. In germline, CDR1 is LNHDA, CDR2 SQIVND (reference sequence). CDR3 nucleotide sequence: TGTGCCAGTAGTGGGGGACAGACTCTCTATGGCTACACCTTC. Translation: CASSGGQTLYGYTF.

The CDR3: CASSYSGVDEQFF. CDR3 sequence (DNA): TGTGCCAGCAGCTATAGCGGGGTTGATGAGCAGTTCTTC. This chain joins TRBV9 and TRBJ2-1; TRBD2 matches at 8 bases. The germline V gene has CDR1 SGDLS and CDR2 YYNGEE. Trimming removed 4 bases from V and 8 bases from J; junction bases left unmatched: 5. This CDR3 is built from 13 residues.

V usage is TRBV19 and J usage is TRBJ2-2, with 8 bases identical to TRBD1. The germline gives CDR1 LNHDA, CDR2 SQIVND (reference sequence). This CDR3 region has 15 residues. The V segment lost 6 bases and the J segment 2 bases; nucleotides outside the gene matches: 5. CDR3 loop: CASRMTGANTGELFF. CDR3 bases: TGTGCCAGTAGGATGACAGGGGCTAACACCGGGGAGCTGTTTTTT.

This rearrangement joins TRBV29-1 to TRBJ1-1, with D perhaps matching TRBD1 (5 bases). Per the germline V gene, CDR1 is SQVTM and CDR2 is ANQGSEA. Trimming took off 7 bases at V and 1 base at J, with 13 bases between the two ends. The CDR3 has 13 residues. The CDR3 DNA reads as TGCAGCGCCCGGGACGGGCGGAACACTGAAGCTTTCTTT. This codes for CSARDGRNTEAFF.

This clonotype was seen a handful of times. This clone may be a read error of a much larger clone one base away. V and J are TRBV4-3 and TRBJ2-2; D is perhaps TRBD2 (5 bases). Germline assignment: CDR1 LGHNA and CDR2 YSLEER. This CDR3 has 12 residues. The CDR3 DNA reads TGCGCCACCAGGCGGGCATCCGGGGAGCTGCTTTTT. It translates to CATRRASGELLF.

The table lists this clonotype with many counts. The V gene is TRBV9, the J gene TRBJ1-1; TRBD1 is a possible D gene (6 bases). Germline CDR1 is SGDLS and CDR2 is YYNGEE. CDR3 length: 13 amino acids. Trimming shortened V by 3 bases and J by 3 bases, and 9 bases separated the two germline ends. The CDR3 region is CASSATGYTEAFF. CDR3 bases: TGTGCCAGCAGCGCCACAGGGTACACTGAAGCTTTCTTT. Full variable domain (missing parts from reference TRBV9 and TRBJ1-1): DSGVTQTPKHLITATGQRVTLRCSPRSGDLSVYWYQQSLDQGLQFLIQYYNGEERAKGNILERFSAQQFPDLHSELNLSSLELGDSALYFCASSATGYTEAFFGQGTRLTVV.

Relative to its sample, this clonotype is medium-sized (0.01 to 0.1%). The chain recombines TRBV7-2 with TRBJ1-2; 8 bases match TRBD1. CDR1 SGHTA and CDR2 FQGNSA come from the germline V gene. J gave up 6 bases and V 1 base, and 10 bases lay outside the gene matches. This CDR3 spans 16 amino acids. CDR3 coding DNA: TGTGCCAGCAGCTTAGAACCGGGACAGGTCTTCCATGGCTACACCTTC. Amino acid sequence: CASSLEPGQVFHGYTF. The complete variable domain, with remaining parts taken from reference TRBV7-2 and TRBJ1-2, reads GAGVSQSPSNKVTEKGKDVELRCDPISGHTALYWYRQSLGQGLEFLIYFQGNSAPDKSGLPSDRFSAERTGGSVSTLTIQRTQQEDSAVYLCASSLEPGQVFHGYTFGSGTRLTVV.

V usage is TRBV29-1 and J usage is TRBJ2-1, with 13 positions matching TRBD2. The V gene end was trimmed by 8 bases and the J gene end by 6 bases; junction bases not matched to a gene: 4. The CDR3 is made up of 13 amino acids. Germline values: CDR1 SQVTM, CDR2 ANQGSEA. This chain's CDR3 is CSFGTSGANEQFF. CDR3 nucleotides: TGCAGCTTCGGGACTAGCGGGGCCAATGAGCAGTTCTTC.

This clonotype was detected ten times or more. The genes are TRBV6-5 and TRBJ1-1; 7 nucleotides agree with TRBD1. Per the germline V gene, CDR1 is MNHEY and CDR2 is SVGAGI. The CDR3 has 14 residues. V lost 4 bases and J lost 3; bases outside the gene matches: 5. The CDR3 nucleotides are TGTGCCAGCAGTTCCGACAGGGAGGACACTGAAGCTTTCTTT. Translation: CASSSDREDTEAFF.

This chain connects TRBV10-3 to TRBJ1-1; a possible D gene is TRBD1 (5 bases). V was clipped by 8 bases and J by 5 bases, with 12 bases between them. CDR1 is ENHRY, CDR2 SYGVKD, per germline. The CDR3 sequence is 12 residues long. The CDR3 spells CAIGTRETEAFF. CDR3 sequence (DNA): TGTGCCATCGGAACCAGGGAAACTGAAGCTTTCTTT.

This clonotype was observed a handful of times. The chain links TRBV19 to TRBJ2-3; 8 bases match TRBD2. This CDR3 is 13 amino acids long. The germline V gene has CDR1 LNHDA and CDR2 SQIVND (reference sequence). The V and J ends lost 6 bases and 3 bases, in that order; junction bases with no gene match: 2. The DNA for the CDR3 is TGTGCCAGTAGAGAGCGGGGGACAGATACGCAGTATTTT. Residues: CASRERGTDTQYF.

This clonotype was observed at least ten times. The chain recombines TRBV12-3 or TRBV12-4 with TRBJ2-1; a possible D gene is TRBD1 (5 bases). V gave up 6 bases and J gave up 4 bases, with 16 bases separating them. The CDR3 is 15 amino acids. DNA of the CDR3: TGTGCCAGCAGCCAGACACTCGACAGATACAATGAGCAGTTCTTC. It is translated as CASSQTLDRYNEQFF.